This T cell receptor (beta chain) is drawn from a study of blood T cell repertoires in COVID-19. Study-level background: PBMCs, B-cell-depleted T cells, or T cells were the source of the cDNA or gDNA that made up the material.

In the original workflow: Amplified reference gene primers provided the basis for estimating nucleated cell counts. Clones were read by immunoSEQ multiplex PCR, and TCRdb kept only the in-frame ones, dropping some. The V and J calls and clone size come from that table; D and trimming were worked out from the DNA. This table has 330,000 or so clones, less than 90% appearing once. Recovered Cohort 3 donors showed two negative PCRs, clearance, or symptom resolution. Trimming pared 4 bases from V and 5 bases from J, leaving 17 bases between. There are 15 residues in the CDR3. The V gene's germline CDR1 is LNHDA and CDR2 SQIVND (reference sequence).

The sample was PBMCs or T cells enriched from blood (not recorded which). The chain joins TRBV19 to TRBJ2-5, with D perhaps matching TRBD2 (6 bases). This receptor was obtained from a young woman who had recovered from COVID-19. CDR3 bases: TGTGCCAGTAGTACTAGGGACTCCATCCCCGAGACCCAGTACTTC. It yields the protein CASSTRDSIPETQYF.